What follows are 14 T cell receptor beta chains derived from one specimen sequenced in a study of control samples from healthy donors and cancer patients. Using immunoSEQ multiplex PCR, the repertoire was profiled, and TCRdb retains in-frame clones only, with some absent. This sample has 80,000 to 100,000 clones, with 70% to 90% found just once. The sample was blood. All receptors come from a man younger than 45 in good health.

V is TRBV7-3 and J is TRBJ1-1; possibly TRBD1 for D (5 bases). The CDR3 extends over 15 amino acids. Germline CDR1 is SGHTA and CDR2 is FQGTGA. Trimming pared 5 bases from V and 4 bases from J, leaving 17 bases between. As DNA, the CDR3 is TGTGCCAGCAGCCCTTCGGCAGGGTTAAGCACTGAAGCTTTCTTT. Translated, it gives CASSPSAGLSTEAFF. Full variable domain (rest looked up from reference TRBV7-3 and TRBJ1-1): GAGVSQTPSNKVTEKGKYVELRCDPISGHTALYWYRQSLGQGPEFLIYFQGTGAADDSGLPNDRFFAVRPEGSVSTLKIQRTERGDSAVYLCASSPSAGLSTEAFFGQGTRLTVV.

The chain carries TRBV25-1 and TRBJ2-1, with 9 bases lining up with TRBD2. The J segment lost 10 bases and the V segment lost 3 bases, leaving 7 bases of the junction unmatched. CDR1 and CDR2 (germline): MGHDK, SYGVNS. This CDR3 has 14 amino acids. DNA for the CDR3: TGTGCCAGCAGTGAGCGGGAGGGTACAATCGAGCAGTTCTTC. It yields the protein CASSEREGTIEQFF.

The J gene is TRBJ2-5, the V gene TRBV5-1, with D possibly matching TRBD1 (5 bases). CDR1 and CDR2 (germline): SGHRS, YFSETQ. The CDR3 contains 17 residues. The germline V and J ends were trimmed by 3 bases and 2 bases, with 20 bases remaining between them. The DNA for the CDR3 is TGCGCCAGCAGCTCACGGGTCGACAGTCAAGTACAAGAGACCCAGTACTTC. It translates to CASSSRVDSQVQETQYF. Full variable domain (rest looked up from reference TRBV5-1 and TRBJ2-5): KAGVTQTPRYLIKTRGQQVTLSCSPISGHRSVSWYQQTPGQGLQFLFEYFSETQRNKGNFPGRFSGRQFSNSRSEMNVSTLELGDSALYLCASSSRVDSQVQETQYFGPGTRLLVL.

V usage is TRBV30 and J usage is TRBJ1-6; no clear D. The CDR3 runs 11 residues. Per the germline V gene, CDR1 is GTSNPN and CDR2 is SVGIG (reference sequence). With 0 bases removed from V and 10 bases from J, the gap between germline ends came to 4 bases. The CDR3: CAWSVQSPLHF. The CDR3 DNA is TGTGCCTGGAGTGTACAATCACCCCTCCACTTT.

The V call is TRBV5-1, the J call TRBJ2-1, with TRBD2 identical over 11 bases. V shed 0 bases, J shed 4 bases, and the junction held 3 bases outside the gene matches. Germline V gene data show CDR1 as SGHRS and CDR2 as YFSETQ. The CDR3 totals 16 residues. This CDR3 is CASSLAGTSGYNEQFF. The DNA of the CDR3 is TGCGCCAGCAGCTTGGCCGGGACTAGCGGTTACAATGAGCAGTTCTTC.

The chain has TRBV29-1 and TRBJ2-3, with unresolved D. This CDR3 comprises 13 residues. The germline V gene encodes CDR1 SQVTM and CDR2 ANQGSEA. Deletions cut 6 bases from V and 6 bases from J, with 16 bases between. The CDR3 DNA follows: TGCAGCGTAGCTAAGGGTGGGCGGGATACGCAGTATTTT. Its translation is CSVAKGGRDTQYF.

The J gene is TRBJ2-5, the V gene TRBV5-4; D ambiguous. CDR3 length equals 14 residues. Germline V gives CDR1 SGHNT, CDR2 YYREEE (reference sequence). V was trimmed by 6 bases and J by 4 bases, leaving 16 bases between them. The CDR3 is CASTVIGGIETQYF. The CDR3 nucleotides read TGTGCCAGCACCGTGATTGGTGGGATAGAGACCCAGTACTTC.

The rearrangement joins TRBV24-1 to TRBJ2-1; D is perhaps TRBD1 (5 bases). This CDR3 is built from 15 residues. Deletions cut 4 bases from V and 4 bases from J, with 13 bases between. The germline gives CDR1 KGHDR, CDR2 SFDVKD. The CDR3 coding sequence is TGTGCCACCAGTGAGGAGTGGGGCTCTTACAATGAGCAGTTCTTC. Protein: CATSEEWGSYNEQFF.

V gene TRBV2 combines with J gene TRBJ1-2, with 8 bases fitting TRBD1. This CDR3 comprises 16 residues. The germline V gene has CDR1 SNHLY and CDR2 FYNNEI. V dropped 4 bases and J dropped 13; count of bases not matched to a gene: 20. The CDR3 protein is CASSAEGQGLRGVGTF. The CDR3 coding sequence is TGTGCCAGCAGTGCTGAAGGACAGGGACTACGGGGCGTTGGCACCTTC.

This sequence joins TRBV4-1 and TRBJ2-1, with D perhaps matching TRBD1 (6 bases). The CDR3 covers 16 residues. Germline lookup yields CDR1 MGHRA and CDR2 YSYEKL. V was shortened by 1 base and J by 0 bases, with 10 bases between the two germline ends. The CDR3 loop is CASSQAGHHSYNEQFF. The CDR3 region has the DNA TGCGCCAGCAGCCAAGCGGGACACCACTCCTACAATGAGCAGTTCTTC.

The chain links TRBV5-1 to TRBJ1-1; D is unresolved. CDR1 and CDR2 (germline): SGHRS, YFSETQ. Deletions cut 3 bases from V and 1 base from J, with 10 bases between. The CDR3 runs 14 residues. The CDR3 DNA follows: TGCGCCAGCAGCTATGACTCCCCGAACACTGAAGCTTTCTTT. It is translated as CASSYDSPNTEAFF.

This clone was observed a single time. The genes are TRBV5-6 and TRBJ1-1, with D perhaps matching TRBD1 (6 bases). The germline V and J ends were trimmed by 0 bases and 0 bases, with 9 bases remaining between them. Looked up from germline, CDR1 is SGHDT and CDR2 is YYEEEE. The CDR3 has 15 amino acids. CDR3 region: CASSLADRLNTEAFF. CDR3 sequence (DNA): TGTGCCAGCAGCTTGGCCGACAGGTTGAACACTGAAGCTTTCTTT.

The chain joins TRBV19 to TRBJ2-3, with no clear D. This CDR3 spans 13 amino acids. Deletions cut 4 bases from V and 1 base from J, with 6 bases between. CDR1 and CDR2 from the germline V gene are LNHDA and SQIVND (reference sequence). CDR3 in amino acids: CASSSQGTDTQYF. The CDR3 region has the DNA TGTGCCAGTAGTAGCCAAGGCACAGATACGCAGTATTTT.

There are a few counts of this clone. V and J are TRBV11-2 and TRBJ2-3; no clear D. The CDR3 spans 14 residues. Trimming removed 1 base at V and 4 bases at J, with 9 bases between. The germline gives CDR1 SGHAT, CDR2 FQNNGV. DNA for the CDR3: TGTGCCAGCAGCTTAGCACTCATCCCAGATACGCAGTATTTT. It encodes CASSLALIPDTQYF.